These 10 T cell receptor beta chains came from one sample sequenced in a study of blood T cell repertoires in COVID-19. Assay: immunoSEQ multiplex PCR; the TCRdb copy retains only in-frame clones and omits some. Of fewer than 65,000 clones listed, less than 90% are singletons. The sequencing input was peripheral blood. These receptors were collected from a human donor in a cohort sampled during active COVID-19.

The gene calls are TRBV2 and TRBJ1-3; D ambiguous. Per the germline V gene, CDR1 is SNHLY and CDR2 is FYNNEI. The CDR3 has 16 residues. With 3 bases removed from V and 0 bases from J, the gap between germline ends came to 12 bases. The CDR3 here is CASSEGEEYSGNTIYF. The CDR3 DNA is TGTGCCAGCAGTGAGGGAGAGGAATACTCTGGAAACACCATATATTTT.

The chain links TRBV6-2 or TRBV6-3 to TRBJ1-5; 8 nucleotides line up with TRBD1. Germline CDR1 reads MNHEY; CDR2 reads SVGEGT. Unmatched junction bases numbered 5, after V lost 5 bases and J lost 5 bases. The length of the CDR3 is 14 residues. The CDR3 DNA sequence: TGTGCCAGCAGTCCAGGGACAGGCTATCAGCCCCAGCATTTT. Translation: CASSPGTGYQPQHF.

The V call is TRBV5-1, the J call TRBJ2-3; tentatively, D is TRBD2 (5 bases). This CDR3 has 14 residues. Between the trimmed V and J ends, which lost 5 bases and 0 bases, there was a span of 10 bases. Germline lookup yields CDR1 SGHRS and CDR2 YFSETQ. The CDR3: CASRSGLSTDTQYF. CDR3 sequence (DNA): TGCGCCAGCAGAAGCGGACTTAGCACAGATACGCAGTATTTT.

V is TRBV5-1 and J is TRBJ2-3, with 13 bases fitting TRBD2. This CDR3 comprises 14 residues. V lost 4 bases, J lost 12 bases, and 8 bases stayed unmatched. Germline V gene lookup returns CDR1 SGHRS and CDR2 YFSETQ. CDR3 region: CASSPGTSGVDQYF. The CDR3 region has the DNA TGCGCCAGCAGCCCTGGGACTAGCGGGGTAGATCAGTATTTT.

The chain couples TRBV9 to TRBJ2-3; 9 bases line up with TRBD2. Germline trimming cut 4 bases from V and 2 bases from J; bases unmatched to any gene: 5. In germline, CDR1 is SGDLS, CDR2 YYNGEE. This CDR3 has 15 amino acids. CDR3 sequence (DNA): TGTGCCAGCAGCCTTAGCGGGGGATCCACAGATACGCAGTATTTT. Protein: CASSLSGGSTDTQYF.

The J gene is TRBJ1-5, the V gene TRBV28; D perhaps matches TRBD1 (5 bases). The length of the CDR3 is 12 residues. Trimming took 7 bases from V and 7 from J, leaving 11 bases between them. Per germline, CDR1 MDHEN and CDR2 SYDVKM. The CDR3: CASIREAQPQHF. CDR3 sequence (DNA): TGTGCCAGCATCAGGGAGGCCCAGCCCCAGCATTTT.

CDR3 protein: CASSTRRGSREQYF. CDR3 nucleotide sequence: TGTGCCAGCAGTACCCGGCGGGGGTCGCGGGAGCAGTACTTC. This chain connects TRBV6-2 or TRBV6-3 to TRBJ2-7, with TRBD2 identical over 7 bases. This CDR3 region has 14 residues. The J segment lost 7 bases and the V segment lost 5 bases, leaving 11 bases of the junction unmatched. Germline assignment: CDR1 MNHEY and CDR2 SVGEGT.

The gene calls are TRBV7-9 and TRBJ1-2, with D possibly being TRBD1 (5 bases). Between the trimmed V and J ends, which lost 4 bases and 6 bases, there was a span of 9 bases. CDR1 and CDR2 (germline): SEHNR, FQNEAQ (reference sequence). The length of the CDR3 is 12 residues. CDR3 residues: CASSWQGDGYTF. The DNA of the CDR3 is TGTGCCAGCAGCTGGCAGGGTGATGGCTACACCTTC.

The rearrangement joins TRBV12-3 or TRBV12-4 to TRBJ2-5; TRBD1 might be the D (5 bases). CDR3 size: 13 residues. The V and J ends lost 2 bases and 3 bases respectively, with 7 bases between them. The CDR3 sequence: CASSLSGKETQYF. The CDR3 DNA reads TGTGCCAGCAGTTTATCAGGGAAAGAGACCCAGTACTTC.

V gene TRBV5-6 combines with J gene TRBJ1-6; 8 bases match TRBD1. The CDR3 loop spans 17 amino acids. V lost 2 bases, J lost 7 bases, and 11 bases stayed unmatched. The germline CDR1 and CDR2 sequences are SGHDT and YYEEEE. The CDR3 nucleotides are TGTGCCAGCAGCTTTTCCAGGACAGGGCATAGAAATTCACCCCTCCACTTT. Its protein is CASSFSRTGHRNSPLHF. The full variable domain, completed using reference TRBV5-6 and TRBJ1-6, is DAGVTQSPTHLIKTRGQQVTLRCSPKSGHDTVSWYQQALGQGPQFIFQYYEEEERQRGNFPDRFSGHQFPNYSSELNVNALLLGDSALYLCASSFSRTGHRNSPLHFGNGTRLTVT.